These 16 T cell receptor beta chains share one sample of origin, sequenced in a study of shared clonotypes between healthy human individuals. This table comes from immunoSEQ multiplex PCR, and its TCRdb copy is limited to in-frame clones, with some not included. The repertoire holds under 1,900,000 clones, 98% to 99% seen once, with roughly 0.35% in the top ten. Material: naive CD4+ T cells sorted from blood. Specified subset: CD45RA+ positively selected. These receptors were obtained from a man aged 30-40 years in good health.

The V gene is TRBV5-5, the J gene TRBJ2-7; TRBD1 matches 9 bases. This CDR3 has 15 residues. The V and J ends lost 4 bases and 3 bases, in that order; junction bases with no gene match: 8. CDR1 and CDR2 from the germline V gene are SGHKS and YYEKEE (reference sequence). CDR3 sequence: CASSTPGTGHYEQYF. DNA for the CDR3: TGTGCCAGCAGCACGCCCGGGACAGGGCACTACGAGCAGTACTTC.

With regard to this clone: Other DNA sequences in this sample translate to the same CDR3. CDR3 in DNA: TGTGCCAGCAGCTTAGGAACAAACTATGGCTACACCTTC. Its translation: CASSLGTNYGYTF. The chain joins TRBV7-2 to TRBJ1-2; D remains unclear. This CDR3 spans 13 amino acids. Trimming stripped 1 base from V and 2 bases from J, with 5 bases between. The germline V gene encodes CDR1 SGHTA and CDR2 FQGNSA.

The V call is TRBV18, the J call TRBJ2-2; D is perhaps TRBD2 (6 bases). The CDR3 length is 15 residues. Germline CDR1 KGHSH, CDR2 LQKENI. Trimming removed 4 bases from V and 4 bases from J, with 13 bases in between. The CDR3 protein is CASSRSSGATGELFF. The CDR3 DNA is TGTGCCAGCTCACGAAGTAGCGGTGCCACCGGGGAGCTGTTTTTT.

This clone was observed a single time. The chain links TRBV5-1 to TRBJ1-2; 7 bases map to TRBD1. Trimming removed 0 bases from V and 8 bases from J; junction bases left unmatched: 7. Germline CDR1 reads SGHRS; CDR2 reads YFSETQ. This CDR3 has 14 amino acids. CDR3 protein: CASSLVGTEGGYTF. The CDR3 nucleotides read TGCGCCAGCAGCTTGGTGGGGACAGAAGGCGGCTACACCTTC.

This clone was recorded once. The genes are TRBV5-1 and TRBJ2-3; TRBD2 agrees at 7 bases. Trimming cost V 4 bases and J 0 bases; bases outside gene matches: 5. CDR1 is SGHRS and CDR2 is YFSETQ in the germline V gene. The CDR3 loop spans 15 amino acids. Here the CDR3 reads CASSLSGLSTDTQYF. The CDR3 bases are TGCGCCAGCAGCCTTAGCGGGCTCAGCACAGATACGCAGTATTTT.

The rearrangement links TRBV18 to TRBJ2-1, with D unresolved. Germline lookup yields CDR1 KGHSH and CDR2 LQKENI. Between the trimmed V and J ends, which lost 1 base and 2 bases, there was a span of 12 bases. This CDR3 region has 16 residues. CDR3 residues: CASSPQFGRAYNEQFF. The DNA of the CDR3 is TGTGCCAGCTCACCACAATTTGGCAGAGCCTACAATGAGCAGTTCTTC.

Details on this clone: Distinct nucleotide sequences in the sample also encode this CDR3. The V gene is TRBV2, the J gene TRBJ2-1; the D is unclear. V gave up 5 bases and J gave up 8 bases, with 4 bases separating them. The CDR3 extends over 10 amino acids. The germline V gene has CDR1 SNHLY and CDR2 FYNNEI. CDR3 protein: CASSRDEQFF. The CDR3 DNA is TGTGCCAGCAGTCGAGATGAGCAGTTCTTC.

On this clone itself: Other DNA sequences in the sample encode the same CDR3. This CDR3 reads CASSLLGGETQYF. The CDR3, as DNA: TGTGCCAGCAGTTTACTGGGCGGGGAGACCCAGTACTTC. The rearrangement joins TRBV27 to TRBJ2-5, with D possibly TRBD2 on 5 matching bases. Trimming shortened V by 2 bases and J by 5 bases, and 9 bases separated the two germline ends. The CDR3 length is 13 residues. Germline V gives CDR1 MNHEY, CDR2 SMNVEV (reference sequence).

This clone is a singleton in its sample. The genes are TRBV2 and TRBJ2-7, with TRBD1 as a possible D gene (5 bases). Looked up from germline, CDR1 is SNHLY and CDR2 is FYNNEI. V lost 8 bases, J lost 3 bases, and 11 bases lay in between. The CDR3 is 12 amino acids. The CDR3 spells CASVRQGYEQYF. The CDR3 nucleotides read TGTGCCAGCGTTCGGCAGGGCTACGAGCAGTACTTC.

The chain carries TRBV12-5 and TRBJ2-1; TRBD2 aligns across 9 bases. The CDR3 extends over 21 amino acids. In germline, CDR1 is LGHNT, CDR2 FRNRAP. The V segment lost 0 bases and the J segment 0 bases; nucleotides outside the gene matches: 15. CDR3 bases: TGTGCTAGTGGTTTGGTTCATTCTGGCCTTAGCGGGAGAGGCTCCTACAATGAGCAGTTCTTC. Its protein is CASGLVHSGLSGRGSYNEQFF.

The chain employs TRBV5-1 and TRBJ2-3, with a possible D match to TRBD2 (6 bases). This CDR3 has 16 amino acids. From germline, CDR1 is SGHRS and CDR2 YFSETQ. Deletions cut 4 bases from V and 0 bases from J, with 15 bases between. CDR3 in amino acids: CASSPDGTSSTDTQYF. CDR3 coding DNA: TGCGCCAGCAGCCCGGATGGTACTAGCAGCACAGATACGCAGTATTTT.

V is TRBV5-1 and J is TRBJ2-2; D is uncertain. V lost 0 bases and J 5 bases, leaving 23 bases between the germline ends. Germline values: CDR1 SGHRS, CDR2 YFSETQ. This CDR3 is built from 19 residues. The CDR3 is CASSLGAESERRKTGELFF. The CDR3 DNA follows: TGCGCCAGCAGCTTGGGAGCCGAATCCGAACGGCGAAAGACCGGGGAGCTGTTTTTT.

The J gene is TRBJ1-1, the V gene TRBV4-3; 8 bases match TRBD1. Looked up from germline, CDR1 is LGHNA and CDR2 is YSLEER. Trimming removed 2 bases from V and 1 base from J; junction bases left unmatched: 3. The CDR3 loop spans 15 amino acids. The CDR3 nucleotides are TGCGCCAGCAGCCAAACAGGGGGAGCGAACACTGAAGCTTTCTTT. It encodes CASSQTGGANTEAFF.

The gene calls are TRBV19 and TRBJ2-1, with 7 bases lining up with TRBD2. The CDR3 loop spans 17 amino acids. The germline CDR1 and CDR2 sequences are LNHDA and SQIVND (reference sequence). The ends lost 5 bases at V and 4 bases at J; junction bases unmatched: 14. In DNA form, the CDR3 reads TGTGCCAGTAGTCTCTGGGGAGCTAGCGGACGATACAATGAGCAGTTCTTC. It is translated as CASSLWGASGRYNEQFF.

This sequence joins TRBV29-1 and TRBJ1-2, with D hard to call. Germline CDR1 and CDR2: SQVTM and ANQGSEA. There are 12 residues in the CDR3. Trimming removed 8 bases at V and 1 base at J, with 11 bases between. DNA of the CDR3: TGCAGCTTTCAGGACGGTAACTATGGCTACACCTTC. It codes for CSFQDGNYGYTF.

The chain uses TRBV7-9 and TRBJ2-5; D gene uncertain. CDR3 size: 12 residues. Looked up from germline, CDR1 is SEHNR and CDR2 is FQNEAQ (reference sequence). Trimming left V 5 bases short and J 5 bases short, with 9 bases between. The CDR3 DNA sequence: TGTGCCAGCAGCAGCCTCGCGGAGACCCAGTACTTC. Translated: CASSSLAETQYF.